These T cell receptor beta chains were read from a single sample in a study of early T cells in non-severe SARS-CoV-2 infection. TCRdb passed the 5' RACE reads through MiXCR, listing each CDR3 protein once. Of about 81,000 distinct CDR3 sequences listed, approximately 6% were seen once; the top ten hold about 7.8%. Sequenced: whole blood. These receptors all stem from an adult who was a healthcare worker with PCR-confirmed SARS-CoV-2 infection or an uninfected control (not recorded which). CDR3s include the opening cysteine and the closing phenylalanine or tryptophan. Size is stated for part of the rows, as once, few or many counts, or as a class when the clone is expanded.

j_call cdr3_length clone_size v_call cdr3_aa
TRBJ1-5 14 few TRBV7-2 CASSSGQDGQPQHF
TRBJ2-3 16 . TRBV20-1 CSAGTSGLTSTDTQYF
TRBJ1-5 15 many TRBV27 CASSLGSGGGQPQHF
TRBJ2-3 17 many TRBV11-2 CASSPGTAGGRTDTQYF
TRBJ1-1 14 . TRBV7-2 CASSSQGRNTEAFF
TRBJ1-6 14 few TRBV12-3/TRBV12-4 CASSLTGGLSPLHF
TRBJ2-7 13 . TRBV10-1 CASSADGAREQYF
TRBJ2-5 14 many TRBV11-2 CASSLGTPQETQYF
TRBJ2-7 14 few TRBV6-5 CASSPARLHYEQYF
TRBJ2-4 15 . TRBV29-1 CSVEGDSLAKNIQYF
TRBJ1-5 12 few TRBV28 CASSSPPQTQHF
TRBJ1-2 11 few TRBV20-1 CSARVRHGYTF
TRBJ2-1 15 . TRBV12-3/TRBV12-4 CASRPGTSHYNEQFF
TRBJ2-1 16 . TRBV7-8 CASSLRGLAGYNEQFF
TRBJ2-7 14 few TRBV29-1 CSVIPGQGVGGQYF
TRBJ1-5 12 many TRBV20-1 CSAGKGNQPQLF
TRBJ2-5 15 . TRBV10-3 CAISEATGSRETQYF
TRBJ2-7 14 few TRBV29-1 CSVEFRDRGGEQYF
TRBJ2-3 16 . TRBV11-2 CASSFSGRLGTDTQYF
TRBJ2-2 14 . TRBV7-2 CASSLQLSTGELFF
TRBJ1-4 15 few TRBV6-1 CASSDWGPTNEKLFF
TRBJ2-2 14 many TRBV20-1 CSARADPNTGELFF
TRBJ2-3 15 . TRBV28 CASSEASGITDTQYF
TRBJ2-6 18 many TRBV6-1 CASSDRAQSVSGANVLTF
TRBJ2-2 17 many TRBV20-1 CSARDLTKPSNTGELFF
TRBJ1-4 15 few TRBV30 CAWSVGMGLTLRLFF
TRBJ2-5 14 many TRBV19 CASNHPGTQETQYF
TRBJ2-1 12 many TRBV27 CASRGVPNEQFF
TRBJ2-1 16 . TRBV20-1 CSARNILAGALNEQFF
TRBJ2-2 15 many TRBV7-2 CASSSQGMGTGELFF
TRBJ2-7 16 few TRBV19 CASSSATGTSGREQYF
TRBJ1-6 16 . TRBV7-2 CASSRRQGQGNSPLHF
TRBJ2-7 16 many TRBV7-9 CASSLAETGGAGEQYF
TRBJ2-7 14 many TRBV10-3 CAIRWGPSSYEQYF
TRBJ2-7 12 many TRBV7-8 CASSWDLYEQYF
TRBJ1-1 14 few TRBV3-1 CASSPVPGRTEAFF
TRBJ2-6 18 few TRBV5-1 CASSLLQGASSGANVLTF
TRBJ1-1 11 many TRBV28 CASMRWTEAFF
TRBJ2-2 15 . TRBV7-2 CASSPTGRNTGELFF
TRBJ2-2 15 many TRBV10-3 CAISDWTGDTGELFF
TRBJ2-7 14 . TRBV18 CASSRGTGSVEQYF
TRBJ2-1 13 many TRBV6-6 CASIPREGHEQFF
TRBJ2-7 14 many TRBV5-8 CASKTGANYYEQYF
TRBJ2-1 15 many TRBV7-9 CASTTSGRGRNEQFF
TRBJ2-1 15 . TRBV6-6 CASSYFTQGKYEQFF